This T cell receptor (beta chain) appears in the sequencing data of a study of cytomegalovirus exposure and HLA in healthy donors. Regarding the study as a whole: The authors listed 150 to 200 TCR beta chains as cytomegalovirus-associated. A few of the chains that were CMV-associated were confirmed in vitro to be specific for CMV antigens.

The protocol was immunoSEQ multiplex PCR, while the TCRdb copy is restricted to in-frame clones and leaves out a portion. The table includes 150,000 to 200,000 clones, around 85% detected once. The V and J ends lost 0 bases and 3 bases, in that order; junction bases with no gene match: 5. Per germline, CDR1 GTSNPN and CDR2 SVGIG (reference sequence). This CDR3 is built from 15 residues. About this clone itself: Its antigen is not identified.

The clonotype was recovered from a man in his late teens or twenties in good health and CMV-seropositive. This chain uses TRBV30 with TRBJ1-5; 7 bases map to TRBD1. Material for sequencing was PBMCs. The CDR3 nucleotides are TGTGCCTGGAGTGTAGACAGGGAAGACAATCAGCCCCAGCATTTT. Protein: CAWSVDREDNQPQHF.